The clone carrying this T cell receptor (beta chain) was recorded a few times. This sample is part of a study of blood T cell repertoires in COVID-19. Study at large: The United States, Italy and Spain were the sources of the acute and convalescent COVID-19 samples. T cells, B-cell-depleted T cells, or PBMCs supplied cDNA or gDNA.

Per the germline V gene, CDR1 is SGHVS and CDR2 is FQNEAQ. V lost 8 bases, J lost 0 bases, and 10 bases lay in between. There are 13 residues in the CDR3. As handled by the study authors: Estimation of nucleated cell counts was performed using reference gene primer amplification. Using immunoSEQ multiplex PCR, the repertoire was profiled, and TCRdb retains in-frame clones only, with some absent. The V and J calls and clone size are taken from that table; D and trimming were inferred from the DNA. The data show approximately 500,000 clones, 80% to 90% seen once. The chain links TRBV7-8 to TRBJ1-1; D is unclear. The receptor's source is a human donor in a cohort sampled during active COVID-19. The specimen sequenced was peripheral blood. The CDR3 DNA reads TGTGCCAGCCGGCGGGTCTTGAACACTGAAGCTTTCTTT. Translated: CASRRVLNTEAFF. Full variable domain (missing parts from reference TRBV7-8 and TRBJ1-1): GAGVSQSPRYKVAKRGQDVALRCDPISGHVSLFWYQQALGQGPEFLTYFQNEAQLDKSGLPSDRFFAERPEGSVSTLKIQRTQQEDSAVYLCASRRVLNTEAFFGQGTRLTVV.